This TCR beta chain was captured in a study of blood T cell repertoires in COVID-19 (dated by TCRdb to 2018 to 2021). A note on the overall study: The collaborator samples originated in the United States, Italy and Spain and spanned the acute and convalescent phases of COVID-19. The material from the prospective study consisted of cDNA or gDNA derived from T cells, B-cell-depleted T cells, or PBMCs. The dataset comprised deeply sampled blood TCRbeta repertoires from subjects exposed to, actively infected with, or recovered from COVID-19. Sample metadata almost always included a de-identified subject ID, COVID-19 status, age in years and sex. Where available, HLA class I and class II types were obtained from metadata supplied by the sample provider rather than from assay-based typing. A freely available public database, intended as a resource for researchers studying the immune response to SARS-CoV-2, is where the repertoires were released. The samples were drawn from two sources: the first 160 participants of the ongoing ImmuneRACE study, and 950 to 1,500 subjects contributed by 6 global collaborators.

TCRbeta CDR3 regions were amplified from genomic DNA by means of the immunoSEQ Assay, a bias-controlled multiplex PCR. Processing in the source paper ran as follows. Nucleated cell counts per sample were estimated from amplification of reference gene primers within the assay. Sequence reads were collapsed and filtered to measure the absolute abundance of every unique TCRbeta CDR3 rearrangement. For each sample, productive Simpson clonality was calculated as the square root of Simpson's diversity index across productive rearrangements. TCRdb's version of the immuneACCESS table is confined to in-frame rearrangements and falls short of the full clone set. An unresolved V gene accounts for under half of the shortfall where checked; the remainder is of unknown origin. The DNA gave D and trimming, while V, J and clone size come from that table. Across this sample there are around 300,000 clones, with just under 90% seen only once. In total, the top ten clones hold less than 2% of the sample.

Study-level results and caveats: The amount of clinical and demographic metadata varied by source and participant and was provided uncurated.

The CDR3 contains 15 residues, cysteine and phenylalanine counted. Only the CDR3 DNA is retained, 45 bases long and in frame from the first base. CDR1 and CDR2 (SNHLY, FYNNEI) derive from the germline V gene. Trimming leaves V shorter by 0 bases and J shorter by 9 bases, with the junction holding 8 bases beyond the gene matches. Of note for this clone: Its antigen is not yet known. The input lacks base qualities; no much larger clone sits a single base away.

Enrolling through a virtual design, the prospective study's participants ranged in age from roughly 18 to 95 years and lived across some 23 United States geographic areas. To assign participants to cohorts, the prospective study relied on clinical history that participants themselves reported in a screening survey and a study questionnaire. ImmuneRACE Cohort 3 recovered participants were defined by two consecutive negative NP/OP PCR tests, healthcare professional clearance, or symptom resolution. Each participant in the prospective study had whole blood, serum and a nasopharyngeal or oropharyngeal swab collected by mobile phlebotomists. Additional blood draws and questionnaires over an approximately two-month period could optionally be provided by prospective study participants. Prospective study blood samples were shipped either frozen or at room temperature before DNA extraction.

This clonotype was obtained from a woman aged 55-70 years who had recovered from COVID-19. The V and J segments used are TRBV2 and TRBJ2-1, with 7 bases matching TRBD1. Sequenced: PBMCs or T cells enriched from blood (not recorded which). CDR3 protein: CASSEALQGQSEQFF. The bases read TGTGCCAGCAGTGAAGCGCTTCAGGGACAGAGTGAGCAGTTCTTC.